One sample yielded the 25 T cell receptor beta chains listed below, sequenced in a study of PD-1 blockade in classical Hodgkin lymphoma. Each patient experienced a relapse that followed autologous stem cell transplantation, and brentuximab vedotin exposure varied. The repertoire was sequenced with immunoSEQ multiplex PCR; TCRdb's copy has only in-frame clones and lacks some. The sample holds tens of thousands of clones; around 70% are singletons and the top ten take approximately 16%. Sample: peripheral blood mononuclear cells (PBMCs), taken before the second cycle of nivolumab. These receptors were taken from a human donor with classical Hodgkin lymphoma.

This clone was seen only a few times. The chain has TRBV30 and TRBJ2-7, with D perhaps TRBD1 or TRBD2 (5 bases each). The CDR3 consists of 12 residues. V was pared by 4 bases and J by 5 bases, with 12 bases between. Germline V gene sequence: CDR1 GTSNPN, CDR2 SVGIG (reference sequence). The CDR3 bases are TGTGCCTGGACGCCAGGGACCCACGAGCAGTACTTC. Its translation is CAWTPGTHEQYF.

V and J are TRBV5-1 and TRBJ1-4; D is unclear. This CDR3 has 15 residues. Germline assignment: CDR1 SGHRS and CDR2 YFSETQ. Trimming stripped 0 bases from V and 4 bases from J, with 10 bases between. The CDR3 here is CASSLAGNLNEKLFF. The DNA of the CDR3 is TGCGCCAGCAGCTTGGCCGGGAACCTTAATGAAAAACTGTTTTTT. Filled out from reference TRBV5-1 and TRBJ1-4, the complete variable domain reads KAGVTQTPRYLIKTRGQQVTLSCSPISGHRSVSWYQQTPGQGLQFLFEYFSETQRNKGNFPGRFSGRQFSNSRSEMNVSTLELGDSALYLCASSLAGNLNEKLFFGSGTQLSVL.

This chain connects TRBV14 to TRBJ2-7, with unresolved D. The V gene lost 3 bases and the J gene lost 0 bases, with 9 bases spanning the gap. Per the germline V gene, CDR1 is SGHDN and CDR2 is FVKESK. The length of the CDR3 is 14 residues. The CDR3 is CASSQKTFSYEQYF. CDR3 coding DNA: TGTGCCAGCAGCCAGAAGACGTTCTCCTACGAGCAGTACTTC.

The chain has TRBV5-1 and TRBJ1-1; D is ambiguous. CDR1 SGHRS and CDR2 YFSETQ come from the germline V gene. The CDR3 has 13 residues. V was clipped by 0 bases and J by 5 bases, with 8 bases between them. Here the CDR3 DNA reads TGCGCCAGCAGCTTGGTCCCGGGGACTGAAGCTTTCTTT. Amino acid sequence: CASSLVPGTEAFF. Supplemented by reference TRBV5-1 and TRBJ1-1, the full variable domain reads KAGVTQTPRYLIKTRGQQVTLSCSPISGHRSVSWYQQTPGQGLQFLFEYFSETQRNKGNFPGRFSGRQFSNSRSEMNVSTLELGDSALYLCASSLVPGTEAFFGQGTRLTVV.

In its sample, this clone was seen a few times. CDR3 coding DNA: TGTGCCAGCAGCTTAGGGAAGAGGGTGGGAGCTTTCTTT. Its protein is CASSLGKRVGAFF. The rearrangement links TRBV6-5 to TRBJ1-1; D is uncertain. Germline CDR1 and CDR2: MNHEY and SVGAGI. This CDR3 is built from 13 residues. The V end lost 6 bases, the J end lost 10 bases, and 18 bases lay between the germline ends.

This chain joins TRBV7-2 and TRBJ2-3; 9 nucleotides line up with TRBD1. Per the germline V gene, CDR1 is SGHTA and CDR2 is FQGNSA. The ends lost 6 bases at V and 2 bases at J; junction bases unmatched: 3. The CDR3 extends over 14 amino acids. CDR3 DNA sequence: TGTGCCAGCAGTGGGACAGGGCCCACAGATACGCAGTATTTT. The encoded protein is CASSGTGPTDTQYF.

CDR3 nucleotide sequence: TGTGCCAGCAGTCTTACAGGGTTTAGCAATCAGCCCCAGCATTTT. Translating it yields CASSLTGFSNQPQHF. The chain links TRBV6-6 to TRBJ1-5; the D gene is possibly TRBD1 (6 bases). This CDR3 is built from 15 residues. V lost 5 bases and J 0 bases, leaving 11 bases between the germline ends. Per the germline V gene, CDR1 is MNHNY and CDR2 is SVGAGI (reference sequence).

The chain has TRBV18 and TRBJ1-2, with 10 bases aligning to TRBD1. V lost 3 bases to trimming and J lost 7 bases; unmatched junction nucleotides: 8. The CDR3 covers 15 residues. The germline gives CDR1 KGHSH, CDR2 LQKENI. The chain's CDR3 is CASSPDRDRGGGYTF. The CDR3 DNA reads TGTGCCAGCTCACCGGACCGGGACAGGGGAGGTGGCTACACCTTC.

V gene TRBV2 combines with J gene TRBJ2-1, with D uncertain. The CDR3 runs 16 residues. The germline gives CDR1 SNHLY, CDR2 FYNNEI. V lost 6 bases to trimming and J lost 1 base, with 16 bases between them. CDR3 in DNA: TGTGCCAGCAGGGCTTCCATTGGGCTGTCCTACAATGAGCAGTTCTTC. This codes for CASRASIGLSYNEQFF.

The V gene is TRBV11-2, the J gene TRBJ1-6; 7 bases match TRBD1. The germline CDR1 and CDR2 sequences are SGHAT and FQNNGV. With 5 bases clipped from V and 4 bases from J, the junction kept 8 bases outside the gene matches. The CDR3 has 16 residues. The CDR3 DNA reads TGTGCCAGCAGCCGAACTCAGGGACAGTATAATTCACCCCTCCACTTT. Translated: CASSRTQGQYNSPLHF.

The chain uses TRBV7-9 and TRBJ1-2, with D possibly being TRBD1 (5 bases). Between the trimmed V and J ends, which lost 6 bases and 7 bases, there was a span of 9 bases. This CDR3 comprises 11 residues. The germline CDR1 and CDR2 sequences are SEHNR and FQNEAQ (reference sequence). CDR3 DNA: TGTGCCAGCAGTTATGGGGGTGGCTACACCTTC. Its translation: CASSYGGGYTF.

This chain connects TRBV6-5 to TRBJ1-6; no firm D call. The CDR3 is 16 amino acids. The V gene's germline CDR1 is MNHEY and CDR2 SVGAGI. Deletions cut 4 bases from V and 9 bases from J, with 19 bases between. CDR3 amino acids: CASSSPAGVRSSPLHF. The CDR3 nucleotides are TGTGCCAGCAGTTCCCCTGCTGGGGTACGAAGTTCACCCCTCCACTTT.

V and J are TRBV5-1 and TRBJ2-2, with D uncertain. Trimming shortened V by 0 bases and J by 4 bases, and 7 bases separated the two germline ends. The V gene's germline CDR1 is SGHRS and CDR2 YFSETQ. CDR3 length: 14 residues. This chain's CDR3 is CASSLEAITGELFF. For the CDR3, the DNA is TGCGCCAGCAGCTTGGAGGCCATCACCGGGGAGCTGTTTTTT. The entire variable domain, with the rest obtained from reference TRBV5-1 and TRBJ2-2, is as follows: KAGVTQTPRYLIKTRGQQVTLSCSPISGHRSVSWYQQTPGQGLQFLFEYFSETQRNKGNFPGRFSGRQFSNSRSEMNVSTLELGDSALYLCASSLEAITGELFFGEGSRLTVL.

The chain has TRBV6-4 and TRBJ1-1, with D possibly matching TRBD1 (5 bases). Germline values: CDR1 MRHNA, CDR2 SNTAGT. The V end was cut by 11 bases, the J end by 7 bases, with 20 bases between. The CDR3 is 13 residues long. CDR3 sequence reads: CAASRGIEHEAFF. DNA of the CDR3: TGTGCCGCCAGCCGGGGGATCGAGCATGAAGCTTTCTTT.

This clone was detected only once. The CDR3 sequence is CASSILSGGYSNQPQHF. The CDR3 bases are TGTGCCAGTAGTATTTTGTCTGGGGGGTACAGCAATCAGCCCCAGCATTTT. The chain joins TRBV19 to TRBJ1-5; tentatively, D is TRBD1 (5 bases). This CDR3 is built from 17 residues. The germline V and J ends were trimmed by 3 bases and 1 base, with 16 bases remaining between them. Germline V gene data show CDR1 as LNHDA and CDR2 as SQIVND (reference sequence).

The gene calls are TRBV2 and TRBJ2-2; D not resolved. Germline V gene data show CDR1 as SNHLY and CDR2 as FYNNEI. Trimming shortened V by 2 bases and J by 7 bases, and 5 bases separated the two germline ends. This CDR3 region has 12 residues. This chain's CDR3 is CASSEYRGELFF. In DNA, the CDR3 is TGTGCCAGCAGTGAATACCGCGGGGAGCTGTTTTTT.

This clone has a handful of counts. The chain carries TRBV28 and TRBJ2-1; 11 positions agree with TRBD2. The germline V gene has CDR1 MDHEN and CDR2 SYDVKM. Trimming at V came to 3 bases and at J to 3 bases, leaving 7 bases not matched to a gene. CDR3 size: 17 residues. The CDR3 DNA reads TGTGCCAGCAGTTTGGGTAGCGGGGGGGCCCTCTACAATGAGCAGTTCTTC. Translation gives CASSLGSGGALYNEQFF.

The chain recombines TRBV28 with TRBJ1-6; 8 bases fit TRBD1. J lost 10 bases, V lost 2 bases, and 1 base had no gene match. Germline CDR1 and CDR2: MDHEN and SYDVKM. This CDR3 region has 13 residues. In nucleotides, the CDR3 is TGTGCCAGCAGTTTAGACAGGGGATCACCCCTCCACTTT. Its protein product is CASSLDRGSPLHF.

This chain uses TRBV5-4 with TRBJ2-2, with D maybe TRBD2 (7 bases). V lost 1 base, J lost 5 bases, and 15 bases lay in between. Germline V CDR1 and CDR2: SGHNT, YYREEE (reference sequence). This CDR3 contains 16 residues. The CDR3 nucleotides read TGTGCCAGCAGCTTGAGCGCGGGGGCCAAGACCGGGGAGCTGTTTTTT. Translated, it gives CASSLSAGAKTGELFF.

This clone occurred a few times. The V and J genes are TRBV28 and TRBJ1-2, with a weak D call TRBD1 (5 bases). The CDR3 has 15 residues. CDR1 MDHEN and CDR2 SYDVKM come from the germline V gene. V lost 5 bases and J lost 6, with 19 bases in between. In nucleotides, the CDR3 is TGTGCCAGCAGTCCAGGGTCCCTGGGGGGAAATGGCTACACCTTC. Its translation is CASSPGSLGGNGYTF.

The CDR3 nucleotides are TGCAGCGTTGAAGGACTAGCGGGGCTTAACACCGGGGAGCTGTTTTTT. It specifies CSVEGLAGLNTGELFF. This chain joins TRBV29-1 and TRBJ2-2, with 11 bases matching TRBD2. This CDR3 is built from 16 residues. CDR1 and CDR2 (germline): SQVTM, ANQGSEA. V lost 1 base, J lost 2 bases, and 3 bases stayed unmatched.

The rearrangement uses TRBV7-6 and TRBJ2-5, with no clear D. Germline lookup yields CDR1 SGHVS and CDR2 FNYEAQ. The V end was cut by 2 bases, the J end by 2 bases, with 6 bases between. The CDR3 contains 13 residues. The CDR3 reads CASSLHLQETQYF. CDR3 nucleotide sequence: TGTGCCAGCAGCTTACACTTACAAGAGACCCAGTACTTC.

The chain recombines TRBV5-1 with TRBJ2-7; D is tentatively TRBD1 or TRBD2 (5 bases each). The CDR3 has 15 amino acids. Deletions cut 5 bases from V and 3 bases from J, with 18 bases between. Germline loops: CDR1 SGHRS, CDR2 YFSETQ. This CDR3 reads CASSHPGLNLYEQYF. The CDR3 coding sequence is TGCGCCAGCAGTCATCCGGGGCTTAACCTCTACGAGCAGTACTTC.

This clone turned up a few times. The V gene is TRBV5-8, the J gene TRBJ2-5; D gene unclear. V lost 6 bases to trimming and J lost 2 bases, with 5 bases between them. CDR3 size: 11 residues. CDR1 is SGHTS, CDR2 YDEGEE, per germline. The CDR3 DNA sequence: TGTGCCAGCATACAGCAAGAGACCCAGTACTTC. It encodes CASIQQETQYF.

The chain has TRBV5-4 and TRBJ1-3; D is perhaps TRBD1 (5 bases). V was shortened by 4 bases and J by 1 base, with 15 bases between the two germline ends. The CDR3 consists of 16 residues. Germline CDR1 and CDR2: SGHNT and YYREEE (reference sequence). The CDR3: CASSPRAGWSGNTIYF. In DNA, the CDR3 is TGTGCCAGCAGCCCCCGGGCAGGGTGGTCTGGAAACACCATATATTTT.